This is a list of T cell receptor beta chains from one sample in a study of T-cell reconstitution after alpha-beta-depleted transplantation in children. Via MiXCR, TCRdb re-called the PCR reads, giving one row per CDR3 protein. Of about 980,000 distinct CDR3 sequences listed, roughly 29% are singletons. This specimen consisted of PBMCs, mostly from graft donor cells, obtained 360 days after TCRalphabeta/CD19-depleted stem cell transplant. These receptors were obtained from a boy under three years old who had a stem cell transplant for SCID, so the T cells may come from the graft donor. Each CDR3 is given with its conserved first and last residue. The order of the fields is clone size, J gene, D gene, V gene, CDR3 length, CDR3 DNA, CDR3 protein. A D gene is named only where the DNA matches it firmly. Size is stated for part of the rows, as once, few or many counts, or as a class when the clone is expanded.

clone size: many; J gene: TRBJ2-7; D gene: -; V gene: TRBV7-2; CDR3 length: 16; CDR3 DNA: TGTGCCAGCAGCTGGAGGGGGTCAGCTCGCTCCTACGAGCAGTACTTC; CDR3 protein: CASSWRGSARSYEQYF
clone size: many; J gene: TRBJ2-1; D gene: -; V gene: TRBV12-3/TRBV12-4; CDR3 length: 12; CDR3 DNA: TGTGCCAGCAGTTTTATTCCCAATGAGCAGTTCTTC; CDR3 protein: CASSFIPNEQFF
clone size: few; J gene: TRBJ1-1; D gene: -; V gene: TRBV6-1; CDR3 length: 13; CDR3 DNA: TGTGCCAGCGGAAGGGGTAACAAAGCTGAAGCTTTCTTT; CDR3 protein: CASGRGNKAEAFF
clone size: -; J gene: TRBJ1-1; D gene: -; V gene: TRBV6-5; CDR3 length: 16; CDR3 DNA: TGTGCCAGCAGTTCGATGGTCGTAGGGGGAGACACTGAAGCTTTCTTT; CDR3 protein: CASSSMVVGGDTEAFF
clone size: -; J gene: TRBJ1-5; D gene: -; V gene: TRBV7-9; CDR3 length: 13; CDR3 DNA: TGTGCCAGCAGCTCAACAGGGCAACAGCCCCAGCATTTT; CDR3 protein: CASSSTGQQPQHF
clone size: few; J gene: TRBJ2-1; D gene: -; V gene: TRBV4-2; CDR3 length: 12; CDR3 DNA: TGTGCCAGCAGCCAAGAAGTGGGGCGGCAGTTCTTC; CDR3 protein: CASSQEVGRQFF
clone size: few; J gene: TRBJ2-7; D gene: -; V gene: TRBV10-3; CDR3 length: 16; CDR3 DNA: TGTGCCATCAGGAAAGGAGTCCAGGGGACCACCTACGAGCAGTACTTC; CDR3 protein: CAIRKGVQGTTYEQYF
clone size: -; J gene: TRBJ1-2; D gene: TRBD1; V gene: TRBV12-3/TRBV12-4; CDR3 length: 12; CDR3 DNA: TGTGCCAGCAGCCTACAGGGGAAAAGCTACACCTTC; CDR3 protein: CASSLQGKSYTF
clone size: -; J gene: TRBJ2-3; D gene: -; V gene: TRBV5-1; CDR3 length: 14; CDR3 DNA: TGCGCCAGCAGCCCAGGGGGGGCCGTAGATACGCAGTATTTT; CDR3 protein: CASSPGGAVDTQYF
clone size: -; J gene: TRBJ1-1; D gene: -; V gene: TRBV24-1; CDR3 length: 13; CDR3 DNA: TGTGCCACCAGAAGGACGGAGAACACTGAAGCTTTCTTT; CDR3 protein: CATRRTENTEAFF
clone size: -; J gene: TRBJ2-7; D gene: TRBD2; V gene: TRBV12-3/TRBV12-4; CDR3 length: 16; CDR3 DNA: TGTGCCAGCAGCCCGGGACTAGCGGGGGGCTCCTACGAGCAGTACTTC; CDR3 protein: CASSPGLAGGSYEQYF
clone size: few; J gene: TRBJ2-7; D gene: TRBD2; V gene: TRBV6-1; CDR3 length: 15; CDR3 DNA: TGTGCCAGCAGAACTAGCGTCAAGAGCTCCTACGAGCAGTACTTC; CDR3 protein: CASRTSVKSSYEQYF
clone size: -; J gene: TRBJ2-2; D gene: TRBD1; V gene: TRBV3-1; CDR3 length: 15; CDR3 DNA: TGTGCCAGCAGGCCCCGGGACAGGGCTACCGGGGAGCTGTTTTTT; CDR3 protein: CASRPRDRATGELFF
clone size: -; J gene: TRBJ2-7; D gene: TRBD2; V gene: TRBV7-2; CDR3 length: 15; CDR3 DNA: TGTGCCAGCAGCCGACTAGCGGCCTCCTCCTACGAGCAGTACTTC; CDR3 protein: CASSRLAASSYEQYF
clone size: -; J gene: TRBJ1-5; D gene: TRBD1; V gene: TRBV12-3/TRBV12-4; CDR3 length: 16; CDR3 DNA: TGTGCCAGCAGTCCGACACAGGGGTGGGGGGATCAGCCCCAGCATTTT; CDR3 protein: CASSPTQGWGDQPQHF
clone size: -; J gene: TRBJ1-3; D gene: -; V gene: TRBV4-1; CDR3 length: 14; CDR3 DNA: TGCGCCAGCAGCCAAGCCAGAGCTGGAAACACCATATATTTT; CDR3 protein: CASSQARAGNTIYF
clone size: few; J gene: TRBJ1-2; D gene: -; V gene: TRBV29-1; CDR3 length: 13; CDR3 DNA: TGCAGCGTTGAAGGGACAGCTCTCGATGGCTACACCTTC; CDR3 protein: CSVEGTALDGYTF
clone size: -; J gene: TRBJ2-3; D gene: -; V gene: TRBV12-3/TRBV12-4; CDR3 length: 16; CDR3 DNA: TGTGCCAGCAGTCCCCCGAGGGTCGACCGACCAGATACGCAGTATTTT; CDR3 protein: CASSPPRVDRPDTQYF
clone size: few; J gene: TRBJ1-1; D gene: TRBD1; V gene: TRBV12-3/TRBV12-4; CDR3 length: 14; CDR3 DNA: TGTGCCAGCAGCCCTGGACAGGGGTGGAGGGAAGCTTTCTTT; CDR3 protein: CASSPGQGWREAFF
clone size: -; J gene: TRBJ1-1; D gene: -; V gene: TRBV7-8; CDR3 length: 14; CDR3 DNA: TGTGCCAGCAGCTCCATTAATGAGCACACTGAAGCTTTCTTT; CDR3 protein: CASSSINEHTEAFF
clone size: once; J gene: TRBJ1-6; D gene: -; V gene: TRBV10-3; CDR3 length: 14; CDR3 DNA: TGTGCCATCAGTGTTGGTAGTATAGGTTCACCCCTCCACTTT; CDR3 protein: CAISVGSIGSPLHF
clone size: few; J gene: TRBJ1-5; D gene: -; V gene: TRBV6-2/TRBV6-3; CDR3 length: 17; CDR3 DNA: TGTGCCAGCAGTTACTTGGGCCTAACGGGCAGCAATCAGCCCCAGCATTTT; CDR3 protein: CASSYLGLTGSNQPQHF
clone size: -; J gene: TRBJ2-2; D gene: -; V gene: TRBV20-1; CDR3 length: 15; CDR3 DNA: TGCAGTGCTAGATCCGGGACTTCGTCAACCGGGGAGCTGTTTTTT; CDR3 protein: CSARSGTSSTGELFF
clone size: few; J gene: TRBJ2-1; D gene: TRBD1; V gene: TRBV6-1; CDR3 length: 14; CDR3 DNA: TGTGCCAGCAGAAACCGGGCAGGGGGCAATGAGCAGTTCTTC; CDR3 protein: CASRNRAGGNEQFF
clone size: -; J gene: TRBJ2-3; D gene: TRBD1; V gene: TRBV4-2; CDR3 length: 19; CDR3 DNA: TGTGCCAGCAGCCACCTTCCCGGAGAGACAGGGAAATGGACAGATACGCAGTATTTT; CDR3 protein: CASSHLPGETGKWTDTQYF
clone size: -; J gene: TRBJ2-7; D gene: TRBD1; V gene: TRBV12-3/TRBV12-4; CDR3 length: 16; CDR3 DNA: TGTGCCAGCAGTTTGTGGTGGGTACAGGGGTCCAACGAGCAGTACTTC; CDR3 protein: CASSLWWVQGSNEQYF
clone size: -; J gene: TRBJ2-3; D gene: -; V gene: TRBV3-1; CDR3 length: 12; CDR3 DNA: TGTGCCAGCAGCCAAGATTGGGATACGCAGTATTTT; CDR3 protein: CASSQDWDTQYF
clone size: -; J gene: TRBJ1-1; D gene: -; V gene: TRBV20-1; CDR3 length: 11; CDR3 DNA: TGCAGCGTACAGATGAACACTGAAGCTTTCTTT; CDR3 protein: CSVQMNTEAFF
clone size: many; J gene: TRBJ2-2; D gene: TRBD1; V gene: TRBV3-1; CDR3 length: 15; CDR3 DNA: TGTGCCAGCAGCTACCATCGACAGGGGGCCGGGGAGCTGTTTTTT; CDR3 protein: CASSYHRQGAGELFF
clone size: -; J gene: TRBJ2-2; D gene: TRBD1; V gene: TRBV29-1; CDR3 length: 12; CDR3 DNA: TGCAGCGTCCGGACAGGCCCCGGGGAGCTGTTTTTT; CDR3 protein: CSVRTGPGELFF